Below, 7 T cell receptor beta chains from the same sample are listed, as sequenced in a study of identical twins. TCRdb redid the calling of the 5' RACE reads with MiXCR, one entry per CDR3 protein. The sample carries 200,000 to 250,000 distinct CDR3 sequences, about 14% recorded once. Material for sequencing was memory (CD45RO+) T cells sorted from blood. These receptors all come from a woman in her late teens or twenties in good health.

As to this clonotype: A read error may produce the germline difference seen at one junction end. The chain recombines TRBV7-2 with TRBJ1-2; D gene ambiguous. Germline CDR1 and CDR2: SGHTA and FQGNSA. This CDR3 comprises 16 residues. The CDR3 bases are TGTGCCAGCAGCTTAGGGGCCGGGCTCGGCAACTGTGGCTACACCTTC. This codes for CASSLGAGLGNCGYTF.

V gene TRBV3-1 combines with J gene TRBJ1-1; a possible D gene is TRBD1 (5 bases). This CDR3 spans 14 amino acids. The V end was cut by 1 base, the J end by 4 bases, with 10 bases between. The V gene's germline CDR1 is LGHDT and CDR2 YNNKEL (reference sequence). In DNA, the CDR3 is TGTGCCAGCAGCCAAGGTCTTAGGGGCACTGAAGCTTTCTTT. Residues: CASSQGLRGTEAFF.

J is TRBJ1-2 and V is TRBV7-2, with D uncertain. CDR3 length equals 13 residues. Per the germline V gene, CDR1 is SGHTA and CDR2 is FQGNSA. V shed 3 bases and J shed 3 bases, with 8 bases lying between them. The CDR3 protein is CASSFVSDYGYTF. CDR3 sequence (DNA): TGTGCCAGCAGCTTCGTTTCTGACTATGGCTACACCTTC.

Concerning this clonotype: One junction end disagrees with the germline gene, perhaps due to a read error. CDR3 in amino acids: CASSSPTNTQYF. DNA for the CDR3: TGCGCCAGCAGCTCCCCCACAAATACGCAGTATTTT. The chain carries TRBV5-1 and TRBJ2-3; D unclear. Germline lookup yields CDR1 SGHRS and CDR2 YFSETQ. The CDR3 is 12 residues long.

This clonotype was seen at least ten times. The chain carries TRBV12-3 or TRBV12-4 and TRBJ1-2; no clear D. Deletions cut 6 bases from V and 4 bases from J, with 15 bases between. This CDR3 has 14 amino acids. The CDR3 nucleotides read TGTGCCAGCAGCCTCGCCGAAGGTGGCTATGGCTACACCTTC. Protein product: CASSLAEGGYGYTF.

The chain is built from TRBV4-3 and TRBJ2-7; 7 nucleotides align to TRBD1. The CDR3 extends over 13 amino acids. Per the germline V gene, CDR1 is LGHNA and CDR2 is YSLEER. V dropped 3 bases and J dropped 6; count of bases not matched to a gene: 5. The CDR3 sequence is CASSHETGSEQYF. In nucleotides, the CDR3 is TGCGCCAGCAGCCATGAGACAGGGAGCGAGCAGTACTTC.

This clonotype has only a few counts. The rearrangement uses TRBV6-5 and TRBJ2-7; D uncertain. Trimming shortened V by 6 bases and J by 4 bases, and 13 bases separated the two germline ends. This CDR3 has 13 amino acids. From germline, CDR1 is MNHEY and CDR2 SVGAGI. The CDR3 sequence: CASRARSLYEQYF. In nucleotides, the CDR3 is TGTGCCAGCAGGGCAAGATCCCTTTACGAGCAGTACTTC.